One TCR beta chain is described in this entry. The data derive from a study of T cells in Graves' hyperthyroidism and ophthalmopathy. Disease duration under 2 months; hyperthyroidism patients were aged 18 to 65. Diagnosis rested on symptoms, serum thyroxine and TRAb, thyroid ultrasound, and orbital computed tomography. PBMCs were derived from 7.5 to 10 ml fresh peripheral blood. RNA transcripts served as the template for amplifying TCR beta CDR3 regions. HTBI primers were the set used in a first-round RT-PCR of the TCR CDR3. Each CDR3 protein gets one entry after TCRdb re-called the multiplex PCR reads with MiXCR. The sample carries 200,000 to 250,000 distinct CDR3 sequences, roughly a sixth recorded once. Sequenced sample: blood. This clonotype was obtained from a woman aged 45-60 years with Graves' hyperthyroidism.

CDR3 bases: TGCAGTGCAGATCTAGCGGGAGGGCCCTCCTACAATGAGCAGTTCTTC. Its protein product is CSADLAGGPSYNEQFF. The chain recombines TRBV20-1 with TRBJ2-1; 12 nucleotides line up with TRBD2. This CDR3 has 16 residues. V dropped 6 bases and J dropped 0; count of bases not matched to a gene: 6. Germline CDR1 is DFQATT and CDR2 is SNEGSKA (reference sequence).